These T cell receptor beta chains were read from a single sample in a study of blood T cells in healthy people across ages. Using its own MiXCR run on the 5' RACE reads, TCRdb lists one record per CDR3 protein. The table has about 1.6 million distinct CDR3 sequences, about 32% seen once. Sequences were obtained from blood. These receptors came from a woman aged 30 to 39 in good health. The CDR3 runs from the conserved cysteine through the conserved F or W. The order of the fields is CDR3 length, V gene, D gene, J gene, clone size, CDR3 DNA, CDR3 protein. D genes are given only for firm matches. Only part of the rows carry a size: once, few, many, or a class if the clone is expanded.

len: 19
v_gene: TRBV13
d_gene: TRBD2
j_gene: TRBJ2-6
abundance: few
CDR3nt: TGTGCCAGCAGTTCTTATGGACTAGCGGGGGTCTCTGGGGCCAACGTCCTGACTTTC
CDR3aa: CASSSYGLAGVSGANVLTF

len: 20
v_gene: TRBV27
d_gene: TRBD2
j_gene: TRBJ2-7
abundance: .
CDR3nt: TGTGCCAGCAGCTTCAGCCCCTTGGGACTAGCGGGAGGGCCTGGCTACGAGCAGTACTTC
CDR3aa: CASSFSPLGLAGGPGYEQYF

len: 14
v_gene: TRBV30
d_gene: TRBD1
j_gene: TRBJ1-4
abundance: .
CDR3nt: TGTGCCTGGAGAGATGTCAGGGGGAATGAAAAACTGTTTTTT
CDR3aa: CAWRDVRGNEKLFF

len: 16
v_gene: TRBV7-8
d_gene: TRBD1
j_gene: TRBJ1-5
abundance: .
CDR3nt: TGTGCCAGCAGCTATTTAACAGGGGGAGTCAATCAGCCCCAGCATTTT
CDR3aa: CASSYLTGGVNQPQHF

len: 15
v_gene: TRBV7-9
d_gene: .
j_gene: TRBJ1-6
abundance: few
CDR3nt: TGTGCCAGCACCAAGGAGAGCTCCTATAATTCACCCCTCCACTTT
CDR3aa: CASTKESSYNSPLHF

len: 16
v_gene: TRBV7-9
d_gene: .
j_gene: TRBJ2-4
abundance: few
CDR3nt: TGTGCCAGCGCCAGAAACTTAGGACTAGCCAAAAACATTCAGTACTTC
CDR3aa: CASARNLGLAKNIQYF

len: 13
v_gene: TRBV7-9
d_gene: .
j_gene: TRBJ2-7
abundance: many
CDR3nt: TGTGCCAGCAGCTTTACCAGCTCCTACGAGCAGTACTTC
CDR3aa: CASSFTSSYEQYF

len: 17
v_gene: TRBV4-2
d_gene: .
j_gene: TRBJ2-1
abundance: .
CDR3nt: TGTGCCAGCAGCCGAAGGGACCCTGGGCGGCATTGGGATGAGCAGTTCTTC
CDR3aa: CASSRRDPGRHWDEQFF

len: 13
v_gene: TRBV29-1
d_gene: .
j_gene: TRBJ1-2
abundance: many
CDR3nt: TGCAGCGTTGTGGTAGGGTCTAACTATGGCTACACCTTC
CDR3aa: CSVVVGSNYGYTF

len: 14
v_gene: TRBV4-2
d_gene: .
j_gene: TRBJ2-7
abundance: .
CDR3nt: TGTGCCAGCAGCCAAGATGGGATCGCCTACGAGCAGTACTTC
CDR3aa: CASSQDGIAYEQYF

len: 15
v_gene: TRBV3-1
d_gene: TRBD2
j_gene: TRBJ2-1
abundance: few
CDR3nt: TGTGCCAGCAGCCAGGGGACTAGAAAATACAATGAGCAGTTCTTC
CDR3aa: CASSQGTRKYNEQFF

len: 15
v_gene: TRBV5-1
d_gene: .
j_gene: TRBJ2-3
abundance: .
CDR3nt: TGCGCCAGCAGCTTTGTTGGGGGTGTCCCAGATACGCAGTATTTT
CDR3aa: CASSFVGGVPDTQYF

len: 14
v_gene: TRBV20-1
d_gene: TRBD2
j_gene: TRBJ2-5
abundance: .
CDR3nt: TGCAGTGCTACGGCGGGGGGCTACCAAGAGACCCAGTACTTC
CDR3aa: CSATAGGYQETQYF

len: 19
v_gene: TRBV4-1
d_gene: TRBD1
j_gene: TRBJ1-5
abundance: few
CDR3nt: TGCGCCAGCAGCCTCCAGCTCACCGGGACAGGGGAATCGGCTCAGCCCCAGCATTTT
CDR3aa: CASSLQLTGTGESAQPQHF

len: 15
v_gene: TRBV4-1
d_gene: .
j_gene: TRBJ2-5
abundance: .
CDR3nt: TGCGCCAGCAGCCAAGCGTTTTCGGGGGAAGAGACCCAGTACTTC
CDR3aa: CASSQAFSGEETQYF

len: 16
v_gene: TRBV12-3/TRBV12-4
d_gene: TRBD2
j_gene: TRBJ2-1
abundance: .
CDR3nt: TGTGCCAGCAGAAACGGACTAGCGGGGGTATACAATGAGCAGTTCTTC
CDR3aa: CASRNGLAGVYNEQFF

len: 14
v_gene: TRBV4-1
d_gene: TRBD1
j_gene: TRBJ2-1
abundance: few
CDR3nt: TGCGCCAGCAGCCGGGGCCAGGGGGCTGATGAGCAGTTCTTC
CDR3aa: CASSRGQGADEQFF

len: 16
v_gene: TRBV15
d_gene: TRBD1
j_gene: TRBJ2-7
abundance: few
CDR3nt: TGTGCCACCAGCAGAGGGTCAGGACAGGGGGGTTACGAGCAGTACTTC
CDR3aa: CATSRGSGQGGYEQYF

len: 13
v_gene: TRBV29-1
d_gene: .
j_gene: TRBJ2-3
abundance: .
CDR3nt: TGCAGCGTCCCTCTGCGAGGGGCAGATACGCAGTATTTT
CDR3aa: CSVPLRGADTQYF

len: 16
v_gene: TRBV6-1
d_gene: .
j_gene: TRBJ2-5
abundance: few
CDR3nt: TGTGCCAGCAGTGAAGCCGTGGGGCGCTCAAACGGGGCCCAGTACTTC
CDR3aa: CASSEAVGRSNGAQYF

len: 14
v_gene: TRBV15
d_gene: .
j_gene: TRBJ1-2
abundance: .
CDR3nt: TGTACCACCAGCAGCCCCGGGGACTACTATGGCTACACCTTC
CDR3aa: CTTSSPGDYYGYTF

len: 14
v_gene: TRBV29-1
d_gene: .
j_gene: TRBJ2-1
abundance: many
CDR3nt: TGCAGCGTCCTCGGGCCAGGGGCCTACAATGAGCAGTTCTTC
CDR3aa: CSVLGPGAYNEQFF

len: 11
v_gene: TRBV19
d_gene: .
j_gene: TRBJ2-7
abundance: once
CDR3nt: TGTGCCACCTCATCCAAATACGAGCAGTACTTC
CDR3aa: CATSSKYEQYF

len: 11
v_gene: TRBV20-1
d_gene: .
j_gene: TRBJ2-7
abundance: few
CDR3nt: TGCAGTGCCTTATCCGTGAGGGGACAGTACTTC
CDR3aa: CSALSVRGQYF

len: 12
v_gene: TRBV2
d_gene: .
j_gene: TRBJ2-3
abundance: few
CDR3nt: TGTGCCATCCCGGACCCGGGGGATACGCAGTATTTT
CDR3aa: CAIPDPGDTQYF

len: 14
v_gene: TRBV20-1
d_gene: TRBD1
j_gene: TRBJ1-6
abundance: .
CDR3nt: TGCAGTGCGCGCAGACAGGGAGGTTTTTCACCCCTCCACTTT
CDR3aa: CSARRQGGFSPLHF

len: 14
v_gene: TRBV20-1
d_gene: .
j_gene: TRBJ1-1
abundance: few
CDR3nt: TGCAGTGCTAGAGCGTCCGGGCCGAACACTGAAGCTTTCTTT
CDR3aa: CSARASGPNTEAFF

len: 16
v_gene: TRBV27
d_gene: TRBD1
j_gene: TRBJ2-7
abundance: .
CDR3nt: TGTGCCAGCAGTTTAAAGGGGGCAGCGCAAGTTCTCGAGCAGTACTTC
CDR3aa: CASSLKGAAQVLEQYF

len: 15
v_gene: TRBV12-3/TRBV12-4
d_gene: .
j_gene: TRBJ2-7
abundance: .
CDR3nt: TGTGCCGGATCAGGGTATACGGGAAGCTCCTACGAGCAGTACTTC
CDR3aa: CAGSGYTGSSYEQYF

len: 17
v_gene: TRBV20-1
d_gene: TRBD2
j_gene: TRBJ2-1
abundance: .
CDR3nt: TGCAGTGCTAGAGACCGGCTAGCGGGAGGGACCTACAATGAGCAGTTCTTC
CDR3aa: CSARDRLAGGTYNEQFF

len: 13
v_gene: TRBV20-1
d_gene: .
j_gene: TRBJ2-7
abundance: few
CDR3nt: TGCAGTGCCACCGGCGCTACCTCCTACGAGCAGTACTTC
CDR3aa: CSATGATSYEQYF

len: 13
v_gene: TRBV4-2
d_gene: .
j_gene: TRBJ2-7
abundance: .
CDR3nt: TGTGCCAGCAGCCAAGACGCCAGCTACGAGCAGTACTTC
CDR3aa: CASSQDASYEQYF

len: 15
v_gene: TRBV6-6
d_gene: .
j_gene: TRBJ2-1
abundance: .
CDR3nt: TGTGCCAGCAGCCCAGACAGTATCTCCTACAATGAGCAGTTCTTC
CDR3aa: CASSPDSISYNEQFF

len: 15
v_gene: TRBV28
d_gene: .
j_gene: TRBJ2-1
abundance: few
CDR3nt: TGTGCCAGCACCTCACCTAGGAGGGGATCTGGTGAGCAGTTCTTC
CDR3aa: CASTSPRRGSGEQFF

len: 16
v_gene: TRBV4-1
d_gene: TRBD1
j_gene: TRBJ2-7
abundance: .
CDR3nt: TGCGCCAGCAGCCCCTGGGGGGACAGGCCATCCTACGAGCAGTACTTC
CDR3aa: CASSPWGDRPSYEQYF

len: 14
v_gene: TRBV5-4
d_gene: TRBD1
j_gene: TRBJ2-2
abundance: .
CDR3nt: TGTGCCAGCACAAGGACAGGGGATACCGGGGAGCTGTTTTTT
CDR3aa: CASTRTGDTGELFF

len: 14
v_gene: TRBV9
d_gene: TRBD2
j_gene: TRBJ2-5
abundance: few
CDR3nt: TGTGCCAGCAGCACTAGCGGGACCCCTGGGGAGCAGTACTTC
CDR3aa: CASSTSGTPGEQYF

len: 15
v_gene: TRBV7-9
d_gene: .
j_gene: TRBJ1-2
abundance: .
CDR3nt: TGTGCCAACAGCTTAGCGGCGGACGGGCCCTATGGCTACACCTTC
CDR3aa: CANSLAADGPYGYTF

len: 15
v_gene: TRBV5-1
d_gene: .
j_gene: TRBJ1-1
abundance: many
CDR3nt: TGCGCCAGCAGCGAAGGTGGAACAAGCGACACTGAAGCTTTCTTT
CDR3aa: CASSEGGTSDTEAFF

len: 14
v_gene: TRBV12-3/TRBV12-4
d_gene: .
j_gene: TRBJ2-3
abundance: .
CDR3nt: TGTGCCAGCAGTTTTAGGGTTAGCACAGATACGGAATATTTT
CDR3aa: CASSFRVSTDTEYF